A selection of T cell receptor beta chains follows, all from one sample in a study of OX40 agonist ivuxolimab in advanced cancers. TCRdb's table, derived via immunoSEQ multiplex PCR, lists solely in-frame clones and lacks some. The sample includes more than 65,000 clones, around 90% of them seen just once. The sample was CD4+ or CD8+ T cells sorted from blood, taken in a trial of the OX40 agonist ivuxolimab. Receptor source: an adult with an advanced solid tumor such as melanoma, head and neck, liver or kidney cancer. CDR3s include the opening cysteine and the closing phenylalanine or tryptophan. Each record gives: D gene, J gene, clone size, V gene, CDR3 DNA, CDR3 protein. D genes are given only for firm matches. The listing skips clone size in some rows; elsewhere it reads once, few, many or a size class.

TRBD1 TRBJ1-1 - TRBV11-1 TGTGCCAGCAGCTTACACAGGGGGACTGAAGCTTTCTTT CASSLHRGTEAFF
- TRBJ1-3 - TRBV7-9 TGTGCCAGCATCCCCGGGTGGCAGCTTGGCTCTGGAAACACCATATATTTT CASIPGWQLGSGNTIYF
- TRBJ2-2 few TRBV15 TGTGCCACCAGCAGAGCAGTCACCGGGGAGCTGTTTTTT CATSRAVTGELFF
- TRBJ2-7 - TRBV7-2 TGTGCCAGCAGCTTAGAGAGGCTAGGCGAGCAGTACTTC CASSLERLGEQYF
TRBD2 TRBJ2-5 - TRBV7-2 TGTGCCAGCAGCTTGGGGAATCTAGCGGGGCAAGAGACCCAGTACTTC CASSLGNLAGQETQYF
- TRBJ2-5 - TRBV4-1 TGCGCCAGCAGCCAAGAAGGGCTGGGGATAATGACCCAGTACTTC CASSQEGLGIMTQYF
- TRBJ1-4 - TRBV6-6 TGTGCCAGCAGCCACTTGGGATACGCTAATGAAAAACTGTTTTTT CASSHLGYANEKLFF
- TRBJ2-6 - TRBV19 TGTGCCAGCAGCGAGGGCAGACCCTCTGGGGCCAACGTCCTGACTTTC CASSEGRPSGANVLTF
TRBD1 TRBJ2-2 - TRBV5-6 TGTGCCAGCAGCTTTTACAGGGGAGTCGGGGAGCTGTTTTTT CASSFYRGVGELFF
TRBD2 TRBJ2-1 - TRBV11-3 TGTGCCAGCAGCTTCGGACTAGCGGTAAGCTCCTACAATGAGCAGTTCTTC CASSFGLAVSSYNEQFF
- TRBJ2-1 - TRBV28 TGTGCCAGCAGTTCTGGACAGTTCTCCTACAATGAGCAGTTCTTC CASSSGQFSYNEQFF
- TRBJ1-1 - TRBV18 TGTGCCAGCTCACCACGGGCAAACAGGGTCACTGAAGCTTTCTTT CASSPRANRVTEAFF
- TRBJ2-1 - TRBV7-2 TGTGCCAGCAGCTTAGTAGCAGCCCGAGAGCAGTTCTTC CASSLVAAREQFF
- TRBJ2-7 - TRBV18 TGTGCCAGCTCACCGACGGGATACTCCTACGAGCAGTACTTC CASSPTGYSYEQYF
TRBD1 TRBJ2-2 - TRBV7-3 TGTGCCAGCAGCTCTGGGACAGGGAGGACCGGGGAGCTGTTTTTT CASSSGTGRTGELFF
- TRBJ2-3 - TRBV4-1 TGCGCCAGCAGCCAGAACAGGGGGGGGTTCACAGATACGCAGTATTTT CASSQNRGGFTDTQYF
- TRBJ2-5 - TRBV29-1 TGCAGCGCATCCCATGTTGGACAACAGCGGACCCAGTACTTC CSASHVGQQRTQYF
TRBD1 TRBJ2-7 - TRBV27 TGTGCCAGCAGTTTAGATCCGGGACAGGGCATCCTCGAGCAGTACTTC CASSLDPGQGILEQYF
- TRBJ2-7 - TRBV5-5 TGTGCCAGCAGCCCCTTTGCGGGGAACCTACGAGAGCAGTACTTC CASSPFAGNLREQYF
- TRBJ2-4 - TRBV30 TGTGCCTGGAGTGTGGGAGGGGGCGCGAACATTCAGTACTTC CAWSVGGGANIQYF
TRBD2 TRBJ2-2 - TRBV5-1 TGCGCCAGCAGCTTAAGGACTAGCGGCCCCGGGGAGCTGTTTTTT CASSLRTSGPGELFF
TRBD2 TRBJ2-3 once TRBV7-3 TGTGCCAGCAGCTTAATTCCCTCACTAGCGGGAGAGGATACGCAGTATTTT CASSLIPSLAGEDTQYF
TRBD1 TRBJ1-2 - TRBV6-4 TGTGCCAGCAGTGACTCGGGTGCAGGGGGCCGTGGCTACACCTTC CASSDSGAGGRGYTF
- TRBJ2-7 - TRBV7-2 TGTGCCAGCAGCTTAGCGGGGAGAGCAGGCGGCGAGCAGTACTTC CASSLAGRAGGEQYF
- TRBJ1-4 - TRBV19 TGTGCCGCCAACAGCGGCAGACTTAATGAAAAACTGTTTTTT CAANSGRLNEKLFF
TRBD2 TRBJ2-7 - TRBV7-2 TGTGCCAGCAGCGCGGCGGGACTAGCGGATTACGAGCAGTACTTC CASSAAGLADYEQYF